The next 27 T cell receptor beta chains were all read from a single sample in a study of control samples from healthy donors and cancer patients. TCRdb's table, derived via immunoSEQ multiplex PCR, lists solely in-frame clones and lacks some. Here the sample spans 100,000 to 150,000 clones, approximately 84% being singletons. The specimen sequenced was blood. Receptors were obtained from a man aged 18 to 29 in good health.

The CDR3 reads CASSLTGTEILLSTDTQYF. In nucleotides, the CDR3 is TGTGCCAGCAGCTTAACCGGGACAGAAATTCTTTTAAGCACAGATACGCAGTATTTT. J is TRBJ2-3 and V is TRBV7-6; 7 bases agree with TRBD1. The V gene end was trimmed by 2 bases and the J gene end by 0 bases; junction bases not matched to a gene: 14. The CDR3 totals 19 residues. The V gene's germline CDR1 is SGHVS and CDR2 FNYEAQ.

This clone came up once. At one end the junction does not follow the germline gene, possibly because of a read error. The gene calls are TRBV27 and TRBJ2-7; maybe TRBD2 (7 bases). This CDR3 contains 16 residues. Germline CDR1 is MNHEY and CDR2 is SMNVEV (reference sequence). The CDR3 loop is CASILFGRGGRGEQYF. CDR3 nucleotide sequence: TGTGCCAGCATTTTATTTGGTCGCGGGGGCCGGGGGGAGCAGTACTTC.

This chain's CDR3 is CASSKSTSGSLDTQYF. The CDR3 DNA is TGCGCCAGCAGCAAATCGACTAGCGGGTCACTGGATACGCAGTATTTT. The chain recombines TRBV5-1 with TRBJ2-3, with 10 bases aligning to TRBD2. This CDR3 comprises 16 residues. V shed 4 bases and J 6 bases; nucleotides not matched to a gene: 11. The V gene's germline CDR1 is SGHRS and CDR2 YFSETQ.

The chain uses TRBV7-2 and TRBJ2-3; TRBD2 matches 10 bases. CDR3 size: 18 residues. CDR1 and CDR2 (germline): SGHTA, FQGNSA. V was clipped by 2 bases and J by 6 bases; unmatched bases: 14. CDR3 nucleotide sequence: TGTGCCAGCAGCTTAACCCTCACTAGCGGGGCACCATTGGATACGCAGTATTTT. Its protein is CASSLTLTSGAPLDTQYF.

The chain links TRBV10-3 to TRBJ1-1, with D hard to call. V lost 3 bases and J 7 bases, leaving 12 bases between the germline ends. The germline V gene has CDR1 ENHRY and CDR2 SYGVKD. CDR3 size: 13 residues. The CDR3 protein is CAISESHGIEAFF. CDR3 DNA: TGTGCCATCAGTGAATCACACGGGATTGAAGCTTTCTTT.

This sequence joins TRBV24-1 and TRBJ1-2; TRBD1 matches at 10 bases. Germline-derived CDR1 and CDR2 are KGHDR and SFDVKD. Trimming removed 3 bases from V and 7 bases from J; junction bases left unmatched: 10. This CDR3 spans 16 amino acids. The CDR3 sequence is CATSDAGTGVYSGYTF. CDR3 bases: TGTGCCACCAGTGATGCCGGGACAGGGGTGTACTCTGGCTACACCTTC.

The chain's CDR3 is CASSPPGGTYSPLHF. CDR3 DNA: TGTGCCAGCTCACCACCAGGGGGCACGTATTCACCCCTCCACTTT. The chain is built from TRBV18 and TRBJ1-6, with 7 bases fitting TRBD1. The CDR3 loop spans 15 amino acids. After removal of 0 bases from V and 8 bases from J, the junction contained 4 bases not matched to a gene. Germline V lookup: CDR1 KGHSH, CDR2 LQKENI.

The CDR3 is CASKMGGANVLTF. CDR3 in DNA: TGTGCCAGCAAGATGGGCGGGGCCAACGTCCTGACTTTC. The chain links TRBV28 to TRBJ2-6, with D hard to call. CDR3 length: 13 residues. In germline, CDR1 is MDHEN, CDR2 SYDVKM. V dropped 7 bases and J dropped 4 bases, with 8 bases sitting between them.

This chain connects TRBV5-1 to TRBJ2-7, with 9 nucleotides matching TRBD2. Trimming removed 1 base from V and 2 bases from J; junction bases left unmatched: 13. The length of the CDR3 is 18 residues. The germline CDR1 and CDR2 sequences are SGHRS and YFSETQ. The CDR3 region has the DNA TGCGCCAGCAGCTTGCAAGCGGGAGGCGAGGGGAGTGCCTACGAGCAGTACTTC. Translated: CASSLQAGGEGSAYEQYF.

The V gene is TRBV11-3, the J gene TRBJ2-5; TRBD1 might be the D (6 bases). Trimming took off 3 bases at V and 5 bases at J, with 16 bases between the two ends. The length of the CDR3 is 15 residues. Per the germline V gene, CDR1 is SGHNT and CDR2 is YENEEA. CDR3 protein: CASSLIAGVGETQYF. The DNA of the CDR3 is TGTGCCAGCAGCTTGATAGCAGGGGTGGGGGAGACCCAGTACTTC. Complete variable domain (other parts from reference TRBV11-3 and TRBJ2-5): EAGVVQSPRYKIIEKKQPVAFWCNPISGHNTLYWYLQNLGQGPELLIRYENEEAVDDSQLPKDRFSAERLKGVDSTLKIQPAELGDSAVYLCASSLIAGVGETQYFGPGTRLLVL.

The V and J genes are TRBV6-6 and TRBJ1-5, with D unclear. The CDR3 totals 15 residues. CDR1 and CDR2 (germline): MNHNY, SVGAGI (reference sequence). V gave up 2 bases and J gave up 0 bases, with 8 bases separating them. The DNA of the CDR3 is TGTGCCAGCAGTTACGGGCAGAATAGCAATCAGCCCCAGCATTTT. Protein: CASSYGQNSNQPQHF.

This chain uses TRBV30 with TRBJ1-4; D might be TRBD1 (5 bases). Germline V gene sequence: CDR1 GTSNPN, CDR2 SVGIG (reference sequence). V lost 0 bases and J 6 bases, leaving 8 bases between the germline ends. The CDR3 totals 13 residues. The CDR3 sequence: CAWSVGTDEKLFF. CDR3 bases: TGTGCCTGGAGTGTAGGGACTGATGAAAAACTGTTTTTT. The entire variable domain, with the rest obtained from reference TRBV30 and TRBJ1-4, is as follows: SQTIHQWPATLVQPVGSPLSLECTVEGTSNPNLYWYRQAAGRGLQLLFYSVGIGQISSEVPQNLSASRPQDRQFILSSKKLLLSDSGFYLCAWSVGTDEKLFFGSGTQLSVL.

The chain carries TRBV6-5 and TRBJ2-7; TRBD2 might be the D (6 bases). The CDR3 contains 13 residues. The V end lost 6 bases, the J end lost 4 bases, and 13 bases lay between the germline ends. Germline V gives CDR1 MNHEY, CDR2 SVGAGI. DNA for the CDR3: TGTGCCAGCAGCTTCGGGACTTCTTACGAGCAGTACTTC. It translates to CASSFGTSYEQYF.

The chain joins TRBV6-6 to TRBJ1-5, with D perhaps TRBD1 (5 bases). Germline V CDR1 and CDR2: MNHNY, SVGAGI (reference sequence). The CDR3 is made up of 20 amino acids. With 5 bases removed from V and 0 bases from J, the gap between germline ends came to 26 bases. The CDR3 spells CASSLRRGRTQGYSNQPQHF. The CDR3, as DNA: TGTGCCAGCAGTCTCCGAAGAGGGCGCACCCAGGGATATAGCAATCAGCCCCAGCATTTT.

This clone was picked up one time. The rearrangement joins TRBV10-3 to TRBJ2-7; 8 bases are shared with TRBD2. The V segment lost 2 bases and the J segment 3 bases; nucleotides outside the gene matches: 9. Germline CDR1 ENHRY, CDR2 SYGVKD. This CDR3 is 16 amino acids long. The CDR3 protein is CAISERAGGLNYEQYF. CDR3 bases: TGTGCCATCAGTGAGAGGGCGGGAGGACTTAACTACGAGCAGTACTTC.

The CDR3, as DNA: TGTGCCAGCAGTTCAATGGACCTACCCCAGGTGGATACGCAGTATTTT. It codes for CASSSMDLPQVDTQYF. V gene TRBV28 combines with J gene TRBJ2-3; D uncertain. Deletions cut 4 bases from V and 6 bases from J, with 20 bases between. The CDR3 runs to 16 residues. Germline lookup yields CDR1 MDHEN and CDR2 SYDVKM.

This chain links TRBV6-4 with TRBJ1-2, with 7 bases identical to TRBD1. With V trimmed by 6 bases and J by 4 bases, 11 bases remained unmatched. CDR1 and CDR2 from the germline V gene are MRHNA and SNTAGT. CDR3 length: 15 residues. The CDR3 nucleotides read TGTGCCAGCAGCCAGGAAATGACAGGGCCCTATGGCTACACCTTC. This codes for CASSQEMTGPYGYTF.

The chain has TRBV10-3 and TRBJ2-1; TRBD2 agrees at 7 bases. Looked up from germline, CDR1 is ENHRY and CDR2 is SYGVKD. V lost 10 bases to trimming and J lost 6 bases; unmatched junction nucleotides: 9. This CDR3 contains 13 residues. The CDR3 spells CATLEGGPNEQFF. The CDR3 coding sequence is TGTGCCACCCTAGAGGGAGGGCCCAATGAGCAGTTCTTC.

This rearrangement joins TRBV5-1 to TRBJ2-7; 10 nucleotides agree with TRBD1. After removal of 7 bases from V and 5 bases from J, the junction contained 9 bases not matched to a gene. The CDR3 spans 14 residues. In germline, CDR1 is SGHRS, CDR2 YFSETQ. CDR3 region: CASGGQGNVDEQYF. CDR3 nucleotide sequence: TGCGCCAGCGGGGGACAGGGGAATGTCGACGAGCAGTACTTC. The full variable domain, its missing parts supplied by reference TRBV5-1 and TRBJ2-7, is KAGVTQTPRYLIKTRGQQVTLSCSPISGHRSVSWYQQTPGQGLQFLFEYFSETQRNKGNFPGRFSGRQFSNSRSEMNVSTLELGDSALYLCASGGQGNVDEQYFGPGTRLTVT.

The rearrangement uses TRBV6-6 and TRBJ1-1; weak D call: TRBD1 (6 bases). The CDR3 runs to 14 residues. The V and J ends lost 6 bases and 4 bases respectively, with 15 bases between them. Germline CDR1 MNHNY, CDR2 SVGAGI (reference sequence). The CDR3 sequence: CASSNKGGATEAFF. The CDR3 DNA is TGTGCCAGCAGCAACAAGGGGGGGGCCACTGAAGCTTTCTTT.

The J gene is TRBJ1-1, the V gene TRBV19; no firm D call. V lost 3 bases to trimming and J lost 2 bases, with 10 bases between them. CDR3 size: 14 residues. Germline V gene sequence: CDR1 LNHDA, CDR2 SQIVND (reference sequence). CDR3 loop: CASSIGTPNTEAFF. The CDR3 DNA follows: TGTGCCAGTAGTATCGGTACACCTAACACTGAAGCTTTCTTT.

V and J are TRBV7-2 and TRBJ2-1, with TRBD2 identical over 9 bases. V was clipped by 3 bases and J by 7 bases; unmatched bases: 13. Germline V gene sequence: CDR1 SGHTA, CDR2 FQGNSA. The CDR3 totals 17 residues. CDR3 region: CASSFAGAGTSQNEQFF. CDR3 nucleotides: TGTGCCAGCAGCTTTGCTGGAGCCGGGACTAGCCAGAATGAGCAGTTCTTC.

The rearrangement uses TRBV7-8 and TRBJ2-1; 9 nucleotides agree with TRBD1. Germline V gives CDR1 SGHVS, CDR2 FQNEAQ. The CDR3 is 16 amino acids. Germline trimming cut 0 bases from V and 5 bases from J; bases unmatched to any gene: 5. CDR3 sequence reads: CASSLAGTGRHNEQFF. The CDR3 DNA follows: TGTGCCAGCAGCTTAGCGGGGACAGGGAGGCACAATGAGCAGTTCTTC.

This clone was seen only once. The rearrangement links TRBV7-9 to TRBJ1-1; possible D gene TRBD1, 5 bases. This CDR3 spans 15 amino acids. CDR1 is SEHNR and CDR2 is FQNEAQ in the germline V gene (reference sequence). The V gene lost 4 bases and the J gene lost 1 base, with 13 bases spanning the gap. The DNA of the CDR3 is TGTGCCAGCAGCTACCCGGGGCTTACGAACACTGAAGCTTTCTTT. Translation: CASSYPGLTNTEAFF.

The rearrangement uses TRBV5-1 and TRBJ1-2; a possible D gene is TRBD1 (5 bases). The CDR3 runs 12 residues. Trimming took 4 bases from V and 7 from J, leaving 11 bases between them. Germline values: CDR1 SGHRS, CDR2 YFSETQ. The CDR3 nucleotides read TGCGCCAGCAGCCTAGGGACGGGTGGCTACACCTTC. It translates to CASSLGTGGYTF.

The CDR3 sequence is CASNREGSDGYTF. Here the CDR3 DNA reads TGTGCCAGCAACAGGGAGGGTTCGGATGGCTACACCTTC. The chain combines TRBV9 with TRBJ1-2; D is perhaps TRBD1 (6 bases). From germline, CDR1 is SGDLS and CDR2 YYNGEE. The CDR3 consists of 13 residues. Trimming took off 6 bases at V and 6 bases at J, with 15 bases between the two ends. Supplemented by reference TRBV9 and TRBJ1-2, the full variable domain reads DSGVTQTPKHLITATGQRVTLRCSPRSGDLSVYWYQQSLDQGLQFLIQYYNGEERAKGNILERFSAQQFPDLHSELNLSSLELGDSALYFCASNREGSDGYTFGSGTRLTVV.

V gene TRBV10-3 combines with J gene TRBJ1-5; D gene ambiguous. The V end lost 3 bases, the J end lost 4 bases, and 10 bases lay between the germline ends. The CDR3 has 14 amino acids. CDR1 and CDR2 (germline): ENHRY, SYGVKD. The CDR3: CAISETTGNQPQHF. Here the CDR3 DNA reads TGTGCCATCAGTGAAACGACGGGAAATCAGCCCCAGCATTTT.